The text below deals with one T cell receptor (beta chain). What it binds is unknown. This record belongs to a study of cytomegalovirus exposure and HLA in healthy donors. Study in general: About 180 million T cells yielded roughly 120 million unique TCR beta sequences, as an earlier analysis found.

The PCR used 60 Vbeta and 13 Jbeta primers. TCRdb's table, derived via immunoSEQ multiplex PCR, lists solely in-frame clones and lacks some. The table has around 170,000 clones, roughly 80% seen once; the top ten hold around 3.9%. The study, taken as a whole, reports: In a later analysis, an Asian-associated ancestry cluster reportedly showed fewer N-insertions than the 666-donor mean. Later on, an analysis tied around 17,000 TCR beta sequences to HLA alleles at 0.05 false discovery rate. Altogether, 164 TCR beta chains were recorded as cytomegalovirus-associated.

V lost 2 bases to trimming and J lost 8 bases, with 13 bases between them. CDR1 is SGHTA, CDR2 FQGNSA, per germline. This CDR3 region has 15 residues. The chain uses TRBV7-2 and TRBJ1-6; no definite D call. What was sequenced was PBMCs. The receptor was derived from a man aged 45-65 years in good health and CMV-seronegative. Here the CDR3 DNA reads TGTGCCAGCAGCTTAAGTCCAGGCCCGGATTCACCCCTCCACTTT. Its translation: CASSLSPGPDSPLHF.